These 25 T cell receptor beta chains were sequenced from one sample in a study of breast tumors, draining lymph nodes, adjacent tissues. Breast cancer patients provided tissue from their axillary draining lymph nodes. Via MiXCR, TCRdb re-called the multiplex PCR reads, giving one row per CDR3 protein. The sample includes about 180,000 distinct CDR3 sequences, roughly a third seen only once; the top ten take about 4%. Material for sequencing was axillary lymph node tissue. These receptors were taken from a female donor with breast cancer. Some clones in this sample may be carry-over from other donors' samples.

V is TRBV20-1 and J is TRBJ2-5; either TRBD1 or TRBD2 may supply D (5 bases each). This CDR3 spans 15 amino acids. Germline lookup yields CDR1 DFQATT and CDR2 SNEGSKA (reference sequence). The V and J ends lost 3 bases and 3 bases respectively, with 17 bases between them. In DNA form, the CDR3 reads TGCAGTGCTAGTAATCCGGGACGCAGGAAAGAGACCCAGTACTTC. Translating gives CSASNPGRRKETQYF.

The table lists this clonotype with a count of one. This may come from a read error, since a much larger clone is one base off. J is TRBJ1-2 and V is TRBV5-1; TRBD1 aligns across 8 bases. The germline V gene has CDR1 SGHRS and CDR2 YFSETQ. CDR3 length equals 16 residues. V dropped 1 base and J dropped 5; count of bases not matched to a gene: 10. In nucleotides, the CDR3 is TGCGCCAGCAGCTTGTCTCGGACAGGGAGTCTTTATGGCTACACCTTC. It yields the protein CASSLSRTGSLYGYTF. Variable domain in full (rest from reference TRBV5-1 and TRBJ1-2): KAGVTQTPRYLIKTRGQQVTLSCSPISGHRSVSWYQQTPGQGLQFLFEYFSETQRNKGNFPGRFSGRQFSNSRSEMNVSTLELGDSALYLCASSLSRTGSLYGYTFGSGTRLTVV.

The J gene is TRBJ1-5, the V gene TRBV12-5; 8 nucleotides match TRBD1. Germline values: CDR1 LGHNT, CDR2 FRNRAP. CDR3 length: 14 amino acids. V lost 3 bases and J lost 5; bases outside the gene matches: 3. The DNA for the CDR3 is TGTGCTAGTGGTTTCGGACAGGGCCATCAGCCCCAGCATTTT. Encoded protein: CASGFGQGHQPQHF.

The V gene is TRBV3-1, the J gene TRBJ2-1; D gene ambiguous. V gave up 2 bases and J gave up 9 bases, with 8 bases separating them. The CDR3 extends over 12 amino acids. In germline, CDR1 is LGHDT, CDR2 YNNKEL (reference sequence). The CDR3, as DNA: TGTGCCAGCAGCCAACCGGCCGGTGAGCAGTTCTTC. It yields the protein CASSQPAGEQFF.

This clonotype has ten or more counts. The rearrangement links TRBV24-1 to TRBJ2-7, with a possible D match to TRBD2 (5 bases). Germline loops: CDR1 KGHDR, CDR2 SFDVKD. V gave up 2 bases and J gave up 2 bases, with 6 bases separating them. The CDR3 has 13 residues. The CDR3 loop reads CATSDSGTYEQYF. DNA of the CDR3: TGTGCCACCAGTGATTCGGGGACCTACGAGCAGTACTTC.

This clonotype occurred many times. This chain links TRBV20-1 with TRBJ1-3; D perhaps matches TRBD1 (5 bases). Trimming stripped 6 bases from V and 0 bases from J, with 18 bases between. The CDR3 is 16 amino acids. Per the germline V gene, CDR1 is DFQATT and CDR2 is SNEGSKA (reference sequence). The CDR3 sequence is CSALKRDAGSGNTIYF. The CDR3 nucleotides are TGCAGTGCGCTCAAGCGGGACGCCGGCTCTGGAAACACCATATATTTT.

This clonotype was detected many times. J is TRBJ2-7 and V is TRBV25-1, with 11 bases that match TRBD2. The CDR3 contains 16 residues. From germline, CDR1 is MGHDK and CDR2 SYGVNS. The V and J ends lost 3 bases and 2 bases, in that order; junction bases with no gene match: 6. CDR3 DNA sequence: TGTGCCAGCAGTGACTTTAGCGGGAGGGGCACCTACGAGCAGTACTTC. Residues: CASSDFSGRGTYEQYF.

This clonotype was counted a single time. V usage is TRBV9 and J usage is TRBJ2-1; no clear D. Germline V lookup: CDR1 SGDLS, CDR2 YYNGEE. The CDR3 spans 14 residues. Between the trimmed V and J ends, which lost 1 base and 3 bases, there was a span of 8 bases. The CDR3 sequence is CASSVNTGYNEQFF. DNA of the CDR3: TGTGCCAGCAGCGTAAACACCGGCTACAATGAGCAGTTCTTC.

This clonotype was picked up many times. The V call is TRBV12-3 or TRBV12-4, the J call TRBJ2-3; 8 bases fit TRBD2. The CDR3 spans 16 residues. With 2 bases clipped from V and 2 bases from J, the junction kept 6 bases outside the gene matches. The CDR3 DNA reads TGTGCCAGCAGTTTATGGATTAGCGGGGACACAGATACGCAGTATTTT. This sequence encodes CASSLWISGDTDTQYF.

Notes on this clonotype: Since a much larger clone is just one base distant, this may be a read error. This chain uses TRBV7-2 with TRBJ2-7; D is undetermined. There are 12 residues in the CDR3. CDR1 is SGHTA, CDR2 FQGNSA, per germline. The CDR3: CASSSTPREQCF. The CDR3 DNA sequence: TGTGCCAGCAGCTCGACCCCGCGCGAGCAGTGCTTC.

This chain uses TRBV7-2 with TRBJ1-1; D ambiguous. The CDR3 is made up of 13 amino acids. Trimming shortened V by 1 base and J by 6 bases, and 9 bases separated the two germline ends. Germline V lookup: CDR1 SGHTA, CDR2 FQGNSA. CDR3 in amino acids: CASSLEHSSEAFF. The CDR3 DNA sequence: TGTGCCAGCAGCTTAGAGCACAGCTCTGAAGCTTTCTTT.

In its sample, this clonotype ranks as medium-sized. The chain employs TRBV2 and TRBJ1-5; D gene unclear. The CDR3 totals 14 residues. The V and J ends lost 6 bases and 4 bases respectively, with 13 bases between them. The V gene's germline CDR1 is SNHLY and CDR2 FYNNEI. CDR3 bases: TGTGCCAGCAGGGAAAGGACGGTAAATCAGCCCCAGCATTTT. Translation: CASRERTVNQPQHF.

This clonotype was counted at least ten times. V usage is TRBV7-8 and J usage is TRBJ2-5, with TRBD2 identical over 8 bases. CDR1 is SGHVS, CDR2 FQNEAQ, per germline. Losses at the gene ends were 2 bases for V and 5 bases for J; bases not matched to a gene: 10. CDR3 size: 16 residues. CDR3 sequence reads: CASSLYGGTRGETQYF. CDR3 sequence (DNA): TGTGCCAGCAGCTTATATGGGGGGACTAGAGGCGAGACCCAGTACTTC.

The table lists this clonotype with a few counts. This chain links TRBV6-5 with TRBJ2-1; D uncertain. Trimming stripped 9 bases from V and 7 bases from J, with 10 bases between. The germline V gene encodes CDR1 MNHEY and CDR2 SVGAGI. The length of the CDR3 is 11 residues. CDR3 sequence: CASGPGNEQFF. CDR3 bases: TGTGCCAGTGGGCCCGGGAATGAGCAGTTCTTC.

The chain couples TRBV27 to TRBJ2-1; D is unresolved. This CDR3 has 14 amino acids. The germline V gene encodes CDR1 MNHEY and CDR2 SMNVEV (reference sequence). Trimming removed 3 bases from V and 6 bases from J, with 12 bases in between. The CDR3 here is CASSFKGRFNEQFF. In nucleotides, the CDR3 is TGTGCCAGCAGTTTCAAAGGCCGGTTCAATGAGCAGTTCTTC.

CDR3 coding DNA: TGTGCCAGTAGTATGGGACTCGATGAAAAACTGTTTTTT. Its protein is CASSMGLDEKLFF. This chain links TRBV19 with TRBJ1-4; maybe TRBD1 (5 bases). Trimming cost V 3 bases and J 6 bases, with 8 bases left between them. This CDR3 has 13 residues. CDR1 is LNHDA, CDR2 SQIVND, per germline (reference sequence).

The sample holds many counts of this clonotype. This chain uses TRBV10-3 with TRBJ2-7; D might be TRBD1 (5 bases). V was pared by 3 bases and J by 2 bases, with 14 bases between. Germline V gene lookup returns CDR1 ENHRY and CDR2 SYGVKD. The CDR3 has 15 amino acids. DNA for the CDR3: TGTGCCATCAGTGAAGGGGTGGGCTACCCCTACGAGCAGTACTTC. Translation: CAISEGVGYPYEQYF.

On this clonotype: One base away lies a much larger clone, so this may be a sequencing read error. V and J are TRBV20-1 and TRBJ2-7, with 9 bases identical to TRBD1. The junction had 10 bases not matched to a gene; V was cut back by 3 bases and J by 1 base. Germline CDR1 and CDR2: DFQATT and SNEGSKA (reference sequence). The CDR3 covers 16 residues. CDR3 amino acids: CSASDLLGTGSYEQYF. CDR3 DNA sequence: TGCAGTGCTAGTGATCTTCTGGGGACAGGGTCCTACGAGCAGTACTTC.

The gene calls are TRBV7-9 and TRBJ1-4, with TRBD1 matching 9 bases. The V and J ends lost 5 bases and 7 bases, in that order; junction bases with no gene match: 5. This CDR3 comprises 14 residues. From germline, CDR1 is SEHNR and CDR2 FQNEAQ (reference sequence). The CDR3 sequence: CASSVGTGFEKLFF. CDR3 nucleotides: TGTGCCAGCAGCGTTGGGACAGGGTTTGAAAAACTGTTTTTT.

Points on this clonotype: The CDR3 does not close with the conserved phenylalanine or tryptophan, likely indicating a read error. V gene TRBV24-1 combines with J gene TRBJ2-5; 10 nucleotides line up with TRBD1. CDR3 size: 15 residues. The trim removed 11 bases at V and 3 bases at J, leaving 11 bases unmatched. Germline CDR1 and CDR2: KGHDR and SFDVKD. The CDR3 region has the DNA TGTGCCAGCTCAGCTCCCGGGACAGGGGAAGAGACCCAGTACTCC. The encoded protein is CASSAPGTGEETQYS.

There are many counts of this clonotype. This chain joins TRBV12-3 or TRBV12-4 and TRBJ2-2; D is possibly TRBD1 or TRBD2 (6 bases each). The CDR3 length is 13 residues. V was clipped by 7 bases and J by 7 bases, with 13 bases between them. The DNA of the CDR3 is TGTGCCAGCACGGGGGCCCGAGGCGGGGAGCTGTTTTTT. The encoded protein is CASTGARGGELFF.

The V gene is TRBV11-2, the J gene TRBJ2-2, with 9 bases aligning to TRBD1. Germline V lookup: CDR1 SGHAT, CDR2 FQNNGV. This CDR3 spans 14 amino acids. The J segment lost 11 bases and the V segment lost 2 bases, leaving 6 bases of the junction unmatched. CDR3 protein: CASSLTGGIDELFF. The CDR3 nucleotides read TGTGCCAGCAGCTTAACAGGGGGCATCGACGAGCTGTTTTTT. Using reference TRBV11-2 and TRBJ2-2 for the parts outside the CDR3, the full variable domain is EAGVAQSPRYKIIEKRQSVAFWCNPISGHATLYWYQQILGQGPKLLIQFQNNGVVDDSQLPKDRFSAERLKGVDSTLKIQPAKLEDSAVYLCASSLTGGIDELFFGEGSRLTVL.

This chain connects TRBV11-2 to TRBJ1-6, with D possibly TRBD1 on 6 matching bases. Trimming pared 1 base from V and 7 bases from J, leaving 17 bases between. Germline V lookup: CDR1 SGHAT, CDR2 FQNNGV. This CDR3 has 17 amino acids. The CDR3 DNA is TGTGCCAGCAGCTTAGTCACTAGCGGGGGGGCAAATTCACCCCTCCACTTT. Amino acid sequence: CASSLVTSGGANSPLHF.

This clonotype was found many times. The chain carries TRBV19 and TRBJ1-2; 7 positions agree with TRBD1. This CDR3 comprises 17 residues. The V and J ends lost 4 bases and 6 bases, in that order; junction bases with no gene match: 17. Looked up from germline, CDR1 is LNHDA and CDR2 is SQIVND (reference sequence). CDR3 region: CASSKGAGPDRRHGYTF. The CDR3 coding sequence is TGTGCCAGTAGTAAAGGAGCGGGCCCGGACAGGCGACATGGCTACACCTTC.

In this sample, this clonotype turned up many times. CDR3 in DNA: TGTGCCAGCAGTGAAGTACAGGGGGACTATGGCTACACCTTC. This codes for CASSEVQGDYGYTF. The J gene is TRBJ1-2, the V gene TRBV6-1; 8 bases are a match to TRBD1. The CDR3 is 14 amino acids. Germline CDR1 is MNHNS and CDR2 is SASEGT. The V and J ends lost 1 base and 3 bases, in that order; junction bases with no gene match: 1.